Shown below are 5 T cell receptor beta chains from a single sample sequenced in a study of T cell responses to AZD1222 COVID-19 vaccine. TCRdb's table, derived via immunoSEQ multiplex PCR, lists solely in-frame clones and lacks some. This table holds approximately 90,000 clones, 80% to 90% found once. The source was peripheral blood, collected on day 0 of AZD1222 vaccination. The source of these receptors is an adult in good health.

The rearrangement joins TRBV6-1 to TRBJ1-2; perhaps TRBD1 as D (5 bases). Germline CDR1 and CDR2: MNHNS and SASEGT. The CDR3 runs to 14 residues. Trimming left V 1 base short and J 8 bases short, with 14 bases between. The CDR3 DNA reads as TGTGCCAGCAGTGAAGGCTTCAGGGCAGGCGGCTACACCTTC. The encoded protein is CASSEGFRAGGYTF.

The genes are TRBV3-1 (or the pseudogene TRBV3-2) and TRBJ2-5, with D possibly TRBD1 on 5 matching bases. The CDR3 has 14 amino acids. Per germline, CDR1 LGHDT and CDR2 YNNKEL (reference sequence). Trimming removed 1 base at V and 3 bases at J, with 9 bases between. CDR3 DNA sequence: TGTGCCAGCAGCCAAGTGGCAGGGAAAGAGACCCAGTACTTC. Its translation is CASSQVAGKETQYF.

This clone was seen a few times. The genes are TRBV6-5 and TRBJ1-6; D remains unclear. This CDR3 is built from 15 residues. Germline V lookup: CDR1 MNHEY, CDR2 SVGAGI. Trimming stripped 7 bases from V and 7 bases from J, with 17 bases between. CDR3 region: CASTRGATTNSPLHF. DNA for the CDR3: TGTGCCAGCACCCGGGGAGCCACAACAAATTCACCCCTCCACTTT.

This chain's CDR3 is CASSPRDGGEGEKLFF. The CDR3 DNA follows: TGCGCCAGCAGCCCTCGAGACGGGGGCGAAGGTGAAAAACTGTTTTTT. The chain uses TRBV5-1 and TRBJ1-4; D is possibly TRBD1 (6 bases). Trimming removed 4 bases from V and 7 bases from J, with 20 bases in between. This CDR3 comprises 16 residues. The germline V gene encodes CDR1 SGHRS and CDR2 YFSETQ.

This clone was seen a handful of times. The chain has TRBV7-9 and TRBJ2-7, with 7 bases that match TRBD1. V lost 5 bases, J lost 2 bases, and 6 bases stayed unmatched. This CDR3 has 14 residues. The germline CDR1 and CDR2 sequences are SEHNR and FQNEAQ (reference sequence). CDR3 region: CASSPRQGAYEQYF. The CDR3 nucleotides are TGTGCCAGCAGCCCTCGACAGGGCGCCTACGAGCAGTACTTC.